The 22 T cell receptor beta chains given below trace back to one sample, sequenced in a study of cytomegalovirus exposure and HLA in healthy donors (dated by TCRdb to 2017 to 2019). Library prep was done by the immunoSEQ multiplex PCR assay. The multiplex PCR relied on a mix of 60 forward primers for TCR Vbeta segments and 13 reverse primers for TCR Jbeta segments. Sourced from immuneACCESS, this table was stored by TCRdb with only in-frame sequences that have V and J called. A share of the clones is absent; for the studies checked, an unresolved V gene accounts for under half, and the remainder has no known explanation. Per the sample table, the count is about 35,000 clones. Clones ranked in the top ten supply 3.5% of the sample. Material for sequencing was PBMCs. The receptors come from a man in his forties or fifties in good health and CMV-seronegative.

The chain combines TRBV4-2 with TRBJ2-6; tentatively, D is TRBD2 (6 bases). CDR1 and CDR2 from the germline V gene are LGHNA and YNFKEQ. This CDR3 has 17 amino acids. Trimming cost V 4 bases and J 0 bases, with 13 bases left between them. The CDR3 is CASSRRDSSSGANVLTF. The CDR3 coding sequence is TGTGCCAGCAGCCGGCGGGACTCAAGCTCTGGGGCCAACGTCCTGACTTTC.

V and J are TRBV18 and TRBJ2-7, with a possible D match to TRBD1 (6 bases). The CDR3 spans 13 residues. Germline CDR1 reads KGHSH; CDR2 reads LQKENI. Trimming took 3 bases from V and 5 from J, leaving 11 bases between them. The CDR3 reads CASSPPGVNEQYF. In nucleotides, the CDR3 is TGTGCCAGCTCACCGCCAGGGGTCAACGAGCAGTACTTC.

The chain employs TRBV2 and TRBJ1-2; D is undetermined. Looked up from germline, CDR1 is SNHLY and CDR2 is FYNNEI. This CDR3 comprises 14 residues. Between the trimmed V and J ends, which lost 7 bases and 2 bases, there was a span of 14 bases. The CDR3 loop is CASTQTPRNYGYTF. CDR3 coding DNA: TGTGCCAGCACCCAGACCCCGAGGAACTATGGCTACACCTTC.

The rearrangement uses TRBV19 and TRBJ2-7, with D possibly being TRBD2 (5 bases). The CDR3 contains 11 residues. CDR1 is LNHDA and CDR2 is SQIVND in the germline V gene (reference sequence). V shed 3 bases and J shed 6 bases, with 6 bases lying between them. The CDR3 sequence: CASSIEGEQYF. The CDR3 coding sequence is TGTGCCAGTAGTATCGAGGGCGAGCAGTACTTC. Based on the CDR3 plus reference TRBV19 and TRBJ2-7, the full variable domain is DGGITQSPKYLFRKEGQNVTLSCEQNLNHDAMYWYRQDPGQGLRLIYYSQIVNDFQKGDIAEGYSVSREKKESFPLTVTSAQKNPTAFYLCASSIEGEQYFGPGTRLTVT.

The CDR3 region is CAWRRGQGNEQYF. The CDR3 bases are TGTGCCTGGAGGAGGGGACAGGGCAACGAGCAGTACTTC. This chain links TRBV30 with TRBJ2-7; 9 nucleotides line up with TRBD1. The junction had 5 bases not matched to a gene; V was cut back by 3 bases and J by 5 bases. The CDR3 totals 13 residues. From germline, CDR1 is GTSNPN and CDR2 SVGIG (reference sequence).

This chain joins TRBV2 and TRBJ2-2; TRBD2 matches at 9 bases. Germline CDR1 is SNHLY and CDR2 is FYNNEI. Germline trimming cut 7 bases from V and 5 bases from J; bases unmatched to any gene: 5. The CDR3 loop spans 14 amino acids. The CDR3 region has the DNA TGTGCCAGCACCGGGACTAGCAGGACCGGGGAGCTGTTTTTT. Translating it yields CASTGTSRTGELFF.

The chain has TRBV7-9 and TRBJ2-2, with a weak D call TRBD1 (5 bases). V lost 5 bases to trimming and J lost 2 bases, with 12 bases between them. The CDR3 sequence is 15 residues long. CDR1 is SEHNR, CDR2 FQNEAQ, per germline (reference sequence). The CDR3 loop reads CASSIQGKNTGELFF. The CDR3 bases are TGTGCCAGCAGCATCCAGGGAAAAAACACCGGGGAGCTGTTTTTT.

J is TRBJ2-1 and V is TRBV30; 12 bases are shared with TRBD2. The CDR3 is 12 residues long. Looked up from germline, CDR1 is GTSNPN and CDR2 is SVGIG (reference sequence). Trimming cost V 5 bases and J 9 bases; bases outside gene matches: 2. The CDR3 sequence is CAWVGLAGEQFF. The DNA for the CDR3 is TGTGCCTGGGTGGGACTAGCGGGTGAGCAGTTCTTC.

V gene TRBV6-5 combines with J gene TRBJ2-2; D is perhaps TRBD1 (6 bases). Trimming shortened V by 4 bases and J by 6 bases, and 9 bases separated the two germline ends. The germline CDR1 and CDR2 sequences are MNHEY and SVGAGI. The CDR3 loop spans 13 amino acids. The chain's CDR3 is CASSWTVPGELFF. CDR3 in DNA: TGTGCCAGCAGTTGGACAGTCCCCGGGGAGCTGTTTTTT.

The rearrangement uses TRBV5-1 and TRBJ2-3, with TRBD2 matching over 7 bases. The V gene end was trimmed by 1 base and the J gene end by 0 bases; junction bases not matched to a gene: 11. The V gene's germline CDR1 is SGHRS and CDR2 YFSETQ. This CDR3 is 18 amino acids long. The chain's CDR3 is CASSLWGTTPFSTDTQYF. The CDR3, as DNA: TGCGCCAGCAGCTTGTGGGGGACTACGCCCTTTAGCACAGATACGCAGTATTTT. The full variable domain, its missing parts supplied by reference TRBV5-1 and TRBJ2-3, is KAGVTQTPRYLIKTRGQQVTLSCSPISGHRSVSWYQQTPGQGLQFLFEYFSETQRNKGNFPGRFSGRQFSNSRSEMNVSTLELGDSALYLCASSLWGTTPFSTDTQYFGPGTRLTVL.

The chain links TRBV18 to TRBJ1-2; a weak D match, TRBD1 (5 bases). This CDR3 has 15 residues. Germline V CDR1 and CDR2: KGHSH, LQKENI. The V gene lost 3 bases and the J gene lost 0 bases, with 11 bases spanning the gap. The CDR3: CASSPTTASNYGYTF. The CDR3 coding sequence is TGTGCCAGCTCACCCACGACAGCTTCTAACTATGGCTACACCTTC.

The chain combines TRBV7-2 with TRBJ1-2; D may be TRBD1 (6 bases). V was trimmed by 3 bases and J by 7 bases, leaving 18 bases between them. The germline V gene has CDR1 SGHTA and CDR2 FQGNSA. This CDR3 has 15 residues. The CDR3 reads CASSFGAGALGGYTF. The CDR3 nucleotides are TGTGCCAGCAGCTTTGGGGCAGGGGCCTTGGGTGGCTACACCTTC.

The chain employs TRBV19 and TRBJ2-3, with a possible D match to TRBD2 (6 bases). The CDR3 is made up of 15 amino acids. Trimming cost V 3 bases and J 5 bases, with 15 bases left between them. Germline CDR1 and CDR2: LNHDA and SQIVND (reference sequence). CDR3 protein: CASSISGLRGDTQYF. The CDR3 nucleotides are TGTGCCAGTAGTATCTCGGGACTGAGGGGAGATACGCAGTATTTT.

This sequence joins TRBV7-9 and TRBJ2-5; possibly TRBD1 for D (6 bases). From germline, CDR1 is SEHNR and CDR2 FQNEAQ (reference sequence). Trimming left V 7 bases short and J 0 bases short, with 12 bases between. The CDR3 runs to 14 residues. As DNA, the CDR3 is TGTGCCAGCACCGATGGACAGTACCAAGAGACCCAGTACTTC. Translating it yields CASTDGQYQETQYF.

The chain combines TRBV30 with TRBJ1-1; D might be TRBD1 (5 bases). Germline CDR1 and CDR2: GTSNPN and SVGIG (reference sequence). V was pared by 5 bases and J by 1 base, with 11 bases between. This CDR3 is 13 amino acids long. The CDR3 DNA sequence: TGTGCCTGGGTGGGGGGAGCGAACACTGAAGCTTTCTTT. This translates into CAWVGGANTEAFF.

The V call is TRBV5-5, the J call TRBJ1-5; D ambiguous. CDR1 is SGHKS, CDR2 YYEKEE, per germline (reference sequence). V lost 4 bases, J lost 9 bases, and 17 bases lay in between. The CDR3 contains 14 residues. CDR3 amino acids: CASSPGNLGPPQHF. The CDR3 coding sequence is TGTGCCAGCAGCCCCGGGAATCTAGGACCGCCCCAGCATTTT. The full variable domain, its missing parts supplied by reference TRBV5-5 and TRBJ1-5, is DAGVTQSPTHLIKTRGQQVTLRCSPISGHKSVSWYQQVLGQGPQFIFQYYEKEERGRGNFPDRFSARQFPNYSSELNVNALLLGDSALYLCASSPGNLGPPQHFGDGTRLSIL.

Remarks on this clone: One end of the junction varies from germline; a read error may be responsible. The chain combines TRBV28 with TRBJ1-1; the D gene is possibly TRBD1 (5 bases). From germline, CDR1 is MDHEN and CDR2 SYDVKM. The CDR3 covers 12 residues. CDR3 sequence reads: CASSLRAGLGIF. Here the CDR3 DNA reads TGTGCCAGCAGTTTAAGGGCAGGGTTGGGAATCTTT.

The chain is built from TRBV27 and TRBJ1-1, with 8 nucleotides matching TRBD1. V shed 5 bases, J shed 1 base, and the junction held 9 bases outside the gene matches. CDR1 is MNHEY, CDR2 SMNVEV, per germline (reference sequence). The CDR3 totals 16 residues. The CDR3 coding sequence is TGTGCCAGCAGTACCCAGGCTGGACAGGGGAACACTGAAGCTTTCTTT. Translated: CASSTQAGQGNTEAFF.

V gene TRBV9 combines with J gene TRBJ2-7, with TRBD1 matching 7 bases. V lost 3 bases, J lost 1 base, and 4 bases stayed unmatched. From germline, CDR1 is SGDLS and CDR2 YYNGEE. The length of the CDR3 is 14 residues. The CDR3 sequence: CASSAGTVSYEQYF. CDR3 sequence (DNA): TGTGCCAGCAGCGCCGGGACAGTGTCCTACGAGCAGTACTTC.

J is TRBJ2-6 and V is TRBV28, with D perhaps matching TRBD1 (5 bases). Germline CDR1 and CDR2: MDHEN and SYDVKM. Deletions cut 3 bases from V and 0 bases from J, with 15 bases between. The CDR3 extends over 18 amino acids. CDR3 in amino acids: CASSFKLTAPSGANVLTF. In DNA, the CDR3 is TGTGCCAGCAGTTTCAAACTGACAGCCCCCTCTGGGGCCAACGTCCTGACTTTC. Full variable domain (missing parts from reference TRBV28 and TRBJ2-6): DVKVTQSSRYLVKRTGEKVFLECVQDMDHENMFWYRQDPGLGLRLIYFSYDVKMKEKGDIPEGYSVSREKKERFSLILESASTNQTSMYLCASSFKLTAPSGANVLTFGAGSRLTVL.

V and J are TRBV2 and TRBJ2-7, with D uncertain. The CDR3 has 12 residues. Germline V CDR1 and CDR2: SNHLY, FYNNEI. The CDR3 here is CAAALLTYEQYF. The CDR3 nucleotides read TGTGCGGCGGCGCTTCTTACCTACGAGCAGTACTTC.

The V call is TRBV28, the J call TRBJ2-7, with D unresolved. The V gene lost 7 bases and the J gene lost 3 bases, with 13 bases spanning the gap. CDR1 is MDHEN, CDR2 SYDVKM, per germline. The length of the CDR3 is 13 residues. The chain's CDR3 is CASTNARDYEQYF. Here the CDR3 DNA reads TGTGCCAGCACCAACGCCCGAGACTACGAGCAGTACTTC.